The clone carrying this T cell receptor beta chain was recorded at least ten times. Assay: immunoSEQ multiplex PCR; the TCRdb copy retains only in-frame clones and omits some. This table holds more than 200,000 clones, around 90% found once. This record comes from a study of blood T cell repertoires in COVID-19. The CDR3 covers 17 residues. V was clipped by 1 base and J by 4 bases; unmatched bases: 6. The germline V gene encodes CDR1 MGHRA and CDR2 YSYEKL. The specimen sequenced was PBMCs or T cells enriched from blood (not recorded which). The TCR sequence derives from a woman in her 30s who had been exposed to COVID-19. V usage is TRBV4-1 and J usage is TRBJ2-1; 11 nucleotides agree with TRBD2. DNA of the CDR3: TGCGCCAGCAGCCAAGGTCTACTAGCGGGAGAATACAATGAGCAGTTCTTC. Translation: CASSQGLLAGEYNEQFF.